This T cell receptor (beta chain) stems from a study of cytomegalovirus exposure and HLA in healthy donors. General study findings and limits: TCR association rates varied by HLA locus in a later analysis, with DRB1 highest and HLA-C lowest. Later, an analysis showed that TCR beta chains associated with HLA were more clonally expanded than others that were equally common.

On this clone itself: Its antigen remains unknown.

Trimming removed 1 base from V and 6 bases from J; junction bases left unmatched: 12. CDR1 MGHRA and CDR2 YSYEKL come from the germline V gene. There are 16 residues in the CDR3. The PCR made use of 60 Vbeta and 13 Jbeta primers. Clones were read by immunoSEQ multiplex PCR, and TCRdb kept only the in-frame ones, dropping some. This sample carries about 180,000 clones, 65% to 85% of them seen once, and the ten largest clones take 1.4%. Sequencing was performed on PBMCs. This chain joins TRBV4-1 and TRBJ2-7; 7 nucleotides match TRBD2. The TCR was taken from a girl between 5 and 17 years old in good health and CMV-seropositive. DNA of the CDR3: TGCGCCAGCAGCCAAGGCCACAGCGGGAAGGAGGGCGAGCAGTACTTC. It is translated as CASSQGHSGKEGEQYF.